This T cell receptor (beta chain) was identified during a study of blood T cell repertoires in COVID-19. Turning to the study itself: The United States, Italy and Spain were the sources of the acute and convalescent COVID-19 samples. PBMCs, B-cell-depleted T cells, or T cells were the source of the cDNA or gDNA that made up the material.

The germline CDR1 and CDR2 sequences are LGHDT and YNNKEL (reference sequence). Trimming removed 0 bases from V and 2 bases from J, with 10 bases in between. The CDR3 sequence is 15 residues long. Per the authors' pipeline: Reference gene primer amplification yielded estimated nucleated cell counts. Method: immunoSEQ multiplex PCR; TCRdb's copy keeps in-frame clones and lacks some. V, J and clone size are taken as reported in that table, and D and trimming were inferred from the DNA itself. The data hold approximately 150,000 clones, with around 90% observed a single time. This chain joins TRBV3-1 (or the pseudogene TRBV3-2) and TRBJ2-5; D gene ambiguous. The TCR originated in a man in his 60s with active or convalescent COVID-19. The sample was peripheral blood. The CDR3 loop reads CASSQDPTLQETQYF. Here the CDR3 DNA reads TGTGCCAGCAGCCAAGATCCTACTTTACAAGAGACCCAGTACTTC.